The sample holds many counts of the clone carrying this TCR beta chain. As yet, its antigen is unknown. In TCRdb, the 5' RACE reads were re-called with MiXCR into one record per CDR3 protein. The data show fewer than 150,000 distinct CDR3 sequences, 6.5% to 8.5% seen once. The data belong to a study of T cells after yellow fever vaccination. Whole-study findings and limits: Most clones from primary vaccination resurfaced after the booster (approximately 96% CD4, 75% to 90% CD8).

Germline V gene data show CDR1 as LNHNV and CDR2 as YYDKDF (reference sequence). Trimming took off 0 bases at V and 6 bases at J, with 6 bases between the two ends. The CDR3 has 13 residues. This receptor was taken from a man between 25 and 39 years old who received the YFV17D yellow fever vaccine. The sample consisted of CD4+ T cells sorted from PBMCs, taken 5 days after the yellow fever booster vaccination. V gene TRBV15 combines with J gene TRBJ1-5; the D is unclear. CDR3 DNA: TGTGCCACCAGCAGAGATTATCTTCAGCCCCAGCATTTT. It codes for CATSRDYLQPQHF.